The 30 T cell receptor beta chains presented below share a single source sample, sequenced in a study of T and B cells in COVID-19 patients. From blood, about 240-550 ng of genomic DNA served as TRB template. BIOMED2 TRB-A/B primer pools were used in multiplex TRB PCR. TCRdb redid the calling of the multiplex PCR reads with MiXCR, one entry per CDR3 protein. This table holds about 3,600 distinct CDR3 sequences, approximately 25% found once. What was sequenced was blood. These receptors were collected from a human donor with active COVID-19.

By share, this clonotype counts as medium-sized. The chain carries TRBV27 and TRBJ2-7, with D perhaps TRBD1 or TRBD2 (5 bases each). The CDR3 contains 15 residues. Deletions cut 6 bases from V and 2 bases from J, with 17 bases between. Per the germline V gene, CDR1 is MNHEY and CDR2 is SMNVEV (reference sequence). DNA of the CDR3: TGTGCCAGCAGACCCACCGGGACCCTGCCCTACGAGCAGTACTTC. Translated, it gives CASRPTGTLPYEQYF.

This clonotype was observed once. This CDR3 is CASSLLAGVSGELFF. CDR3 bases: TGTGCCAGTAGTCTACTAGCGGGAGTGAGCGGGGAGCTGTTTTTT. This chain connects TRBV19 to TRBJ2-2, with 11 bases fitting TRBD2. Per germline, CDR1 LNHDA and CDR2 SQIVND (reference sequence). The V segment lost 5 bases and the J segment 7 bases; nucleotides outside the gene matches: 6. CDR3 length: 15 residues.

In its sample, this clonotype is medium-sized. V and J are TRBV5-6 and TRBJ1-1, with a possible D match to TRBD1 (5 bases). The CDR3 is made up of 14 amino acids. Trimming removed 6 bases from V and 3 bases from J, with 15 bases in between. The V gene's germline CDR1 is SGHDT and CDR2 YYEEEE. CDR3 loop: CASTLGRGDTEAFF. The DNA for the CDR3 is TGTGCCAGCACCCTCGGACGGGGGGACACTGAAGCTTTCTTT. Using reference TRBV5-6 and TRBJ1-1 for the parts outside the CDR3, the full variable domain is DAGVTQSPTHLIKTRGQQVTLRCSPKSGHDTVSWYQQALGQGPQFIFQYYEEEERQRGNFPDRFSGHQFPNYSSELNVNALLLGDSALYLCASTLGRGDTEAFFGQGTRLTVV.

The genes are TRBV18 and TRBJ2-5; D possibly uses TRBD1 or TRBD2 (5 bases each). CDR3 size: 14 residues. Germline lookup yields CDR1 KGHSH and CDR2 LQKENI. V lost 4 bases, J lost 4 bases, and 13 bases lay in between. CDR3 sequence (DNA): TGTGCCAGCTCACTCGGTGGGGCGGGAGAGACCCAGTACTTC. It is translated as CASSLGGAGETQYF.

The sample holds a few counts of this clonotype. The J gene is TRBJ2-2, the V gene TRBV5-1, with TRBD2 identical over 7 bases. The germline CDR1 and CDR2 sequences are SGHRS and YFSETQ. The CDR3 has 16 amino acids. The V gene end was trimmed by 4 bases and the J gene end by 2 bases; junction bases not matched to a gene: 8. As DNA, the CDR3 is TGCGCCAGCAGCCTCCAGACTAGCCCCAACACCGGGGAGCTGTTTTTT. Protein sequence: CASSLQTSPNTGELFF.

V usage is TRBV5-4 and J usage is TRBJ1-2; perhaps TRBD1 as D (6 bases). V was cut by 4 bases and J by 4 bases, with 14 bases left in between. The V gene's germline CDR1 is SGHNT and CDR2 YYREEE (reference sequence). This CDR3 contains 14 residues. The CDR3 reads CASSLLGGLYGYTF. DNA of the CDR3: TGTGCCAGCAGCCTTCTGGGGGGGCTCTATGGCTACACCTTC.

The rearrangement joins TRBV4-3 to TRBJ2-5, with TRBD2 matching over 9 bases. Germline assignment: CDR1 LGHNA and CDR2 YSLEER. The CDR3 runs 16 residues. V gave up 1 base and J gave up 5 bases; unmatched junction bases: 8. CDR3 residues: CASSQALAGRVETQYF. DNA of the CDR3: TGCGCCAGCAGCCAAGCTCTAGCGGGACGAGTGGAGACCCAGTACTTC.

In the case of this clonotype: The conserved phenylalanine or tryptophan is not found at the CDR3 terminus, so this likely reflects a read error. The V and J genes are TRBV5-1 and TRBJ2-7; D may be TRBD2 (6 bases). Germline V gene data show CDR1 as SGHRS and CDR2 as YFSETQ. V lost 0 bases to trimming and J lost 0 bases, with 7 bases between them. The CDR3 loop spans 14 amino acids. CDR3 DNA sequence: TGCGCCAGCAGCTTGGACGGGAGCTCCTACGAGCAGTACTTG. It encodes CASSLDGSSYEQYL.

This clonotype is labeled medium-sized. The chain joins TRBV5-4 to TRBJ2-7, with 13 bases matching TRBD2. The CDR3 consists of 15 residues. Looked up from germline, CDR1 is SGHNT and CDR2 is YYREEE (reference sequence). Trimming cost V 0 bases and J 7 bases; bases outside gene matches: 4. The CDR3 DNA sequence: TGTGCCAGCAGCTTGGGAGTGGGACTAGCGGGAGAGCAGTACTTC. Translated, it gives CASSLGVGLAGEQYF.

This clonotype is categorized as medium-sized. The V call is TRBV5-4, the J call TRBJ2-1, with 9 positions matching TRBD2. CDR1 and CDR2 from the germline V gene are SGHNT and YYREEE (reference sequence). The CDR3 has 17 amino acids. V gave up 1 base and J gave up 10 bases; unmatched junction bases: 15. CDR3 loop: CASSLFRAGGPGGEQFF. CDR3 DNA: TGTGCCAGCAGCTTGTTTCGTGCGGGAGGGCCCGGGGGAGAGCAGTTCTTC. Full variable domain (rest looked up from reference TRBV5-4 and TRBJ2-1): ETGVTQSPTHLIKTRGQQVTLRCSSQSGHNTVSWYQQALGQGPQFIFQYYREEENGRGNFPPRFSGLQFPNYSSELNVNALELDDSALYLCASSLFRAGGPGGEQFFGPGTRLTVL.

This clonotype counts as large (0.1 to 1%). The CDR3 loop is CASSAGLAGVSGELFF. CDR3 DNA sequence: TGTGCCAGTAGTGCGGGACTAGCGGGAGTGAGCGGGGAGCTGTTTTTT. The rearrangement links TRBV19 to TRBJ2-2; TRBD2 matches 14 bases. The CDR3 has 16 amino acids. Germline V lookup: CDR1 LNHDA, CDR2 SQIVND (reference sequence). V shed 5 bases and J 7 bases; nucleotides not matched to a gene: 6.

This clonotype rates as medium-sized. V gene TRBV12-3 or TRBV12-4 combines with J gene TRBJ1-1; 11 bases match TRBD1. The CDR3 has 12 amino acids. The junction had 3 bases not matched to a gene; V was cut back by 6 bases and J by 9 bases. CDR3 in amino acids: CASSSDRGQAFF. Written as DNA, the CDR3 is TGTGCCAGCAGCTCGGACAGGGGGCAAGCTTTCTTT.

This clonotype was observed a few times. This rearrangement joins TRBV5-1 to TRBJ2-3, with D possibly being TRBD2 (5 bases). V lost 4 bases and J 6 bases, leaving 18 bases between the germline ends. This CDR3 region has 15 residues. The germline gives CDR1 SGHRS, CDR2 YFSETQ. This CDR3 is CASSAGNGVGDTQYF. In DNA, the CDR3 is TGCGCCAGCAGCGCCGGGAACGGGGTCGGTGATACGCAGTATTTT.

The chain employs TRBV7-2 and TRBJ2-1, with a possible D match to TRBD2 (6 bases). This CDR3 spans 18 amino acids. Trimming removed 5 bases from V and 9 bases from J, with 29 bases in between. Germline V lookup: CDR1 SGHTA, CDR2 FQGNSA. CDR3 coding DNA: TGTGCCAGCAGCCCCGAGCGGGCCACCCAAGCTCCCCCCGGTGAGCAGTTCTTC. Protein product: CASSPERATQAPPGEQFF.

This clonotype was observed a few times. The chain is built from TRBV27 and TRBJ1-1; D remains unclear. The CDR3 is 14 amino acids. Looked up from germline, CDR1 is MNHEY and CDR2 is SMNVEV (reference sequence). V was clipped by 0 bases and J by 4 bases, with 9 bases between them. Written as DNA, the CDR3 is TGTGCCAGCAGTTTATCTTGGGGTGGCACTGAAGCTTTCTTT. Translated: CASSLSWGGTEAFF.

This clonotype counts as medium-sized. CDR3 in amino acids: CASSAHRGSNQPQHF. CDR3 nucleotide sequence: TGTGCCAGTAGTGCCCACAGGGGTAGCAATCAGCCCCAGCATTTT. V is TRBV19 and J is TRBJ1-5, with 7 nucleotides matching TRBD1. The CDR3 totals 15 residues. CDR1 and CDR2 (germline): LNHDA, SQIVND (reference sequence). V was clipped by 5 bases and J by 0 bases; unmatched bases: 4.

In its sample, this clonotype is medium-sized. The chain has TRBV6-5 and TRBJ2-3, with 12 bases aligning to TRBD1. The V gene's germline CDR1 is MNHEY and CDR2 SVGAGI. The CDR3 has 16 residues. The trim removed 2 bases at V and 5 bases at J, leaving 5 bases unmatched. The CDR3 DNA reads as TGTGCCAGCAGTTACGGGACAGGGGGCACTGGAGATACGCAGTATTTT. Translating gives CASSYGTGGTGDTQYF.

This clonotype is termed medium-sized. The chain couples TRBV7-6 to TRBJ2-3; 12 positions match TRBD1. The germline V gene has CDR1 SGHVS and CDR2 FNYEAQ. The CDR3 totals 15 residues. J gave up 8 bases and V 8 bases, and 11 bases lay outside the gene matches. The CDR3 bases are TGTGCCAGCGGCCCGAGGGGACAGGGGGCTGGTACGCAGTATTTT. This translates into CASGPRGQGAGTQYF. The full variable domain, completed using reference TRBV7-6 and TRBJ2-3, is GAGVSQSPRYKVTKRGQDVALRCDPISGHVSLYWYRQALGQGPEFLTYFNYEAQQDKSGLPNDRFSAERPEGSISTLTIQRTEQRDSAMYRCASGPRGQGAGTQYFGPGTRLTVL.

The sample holds a few counts of this clonotype. This chain links TRBV4-3 with TRBJ2-2; D is undetermined. This CDR3 has 15 residues. Trimming shortened V by 0 bases and J by 5 bases, and 10 bases separated the two germline ends. CDR1 and CDR2 (germline): LGHNA, YSLEER. The CDR3 is CASSQDGDTTGELFF. The CDR3 DNA reads TGCGCCAGCAGCCAAGACGGAGATACTACCGGGGAGCTGTTTTTT.

This clonotype occurred once. A much bigger clone sits one base away, suggesting this may be a read error. Given the absence of the conserved phenylalanine or tryptophan at the CDR3 end, a read error is likely. This rearrangement joins TRBV10-3 to TRBJ2-3, with 7 bases aligning to TRBD1. Germline CDR1 ENHRY, CDR2 SYGVKD. This CDR3 has 14 amino acids. The CDR3 region is CATSDPGQTDTQYL. Written as DNA, the CDR3 is TGTGCCACCAGTGATCCGGGACAGACAGATACGCAGTATTTG.

This chain links TRBV20-1 with TRBJ1-1; weak D call: TRBD1 (6 bases). Germline V gene lookup returns CDR1 DFQATT and CDR2 SNEGSKA (reference sequence). Deletions cut 5 bases from V and 1 base from J, with 20 bases between. This CDR3 is built from 16 residues. CDR3 coding DNA: TGCAGTGCTGTCCTCGGACAGACAAATTGGAACACTGAAGCTTTCTTT. Its translation is CSAVLGQTNWNTEAFF.

This clonotype is medium-sized within its sample. V is TRBV5-4 and J is TRBJ1-1; tentatively, D is TRBD1 (5 bases). From germline, CDR1 is SGHNT and CDR2 YYREEE (reference sequence). There are 13 residues in the CDR3. Trimming took 2 bases from V and 2 from J, leaving 7 bases between them. The CDR3 sequence is CASSFGGNTEAFF. For the CDR3, the DNA is TGTGCCAGCAGCTTTGGGGGAAACACTGAAGCTTTCTTT. The entire variable domain, with the rest obtained from reference TRBV5-4 and TRBJ1-1, is as follows: ETGVTQSPTHLIKTRGQQVTLRCSSQSGHNTVSWYQQALGQGPQFIFQYYREEENGRGNFPPRFSGLQFPNYSSELNVNALELDDSALYLCASSFGGNTEAFFGQGTRLTVV.

The V and J genes are TRBV2 and TRBJ2-2; the D gene is possibly TRBD2 (5 bases). From germline, CDR1 is SNHLY and CDR2 FYNNEI. This CDR3 contains 10 residues. Trimming stripped 8 bases from V and 9 bases from J, with 7 bases between. The CDR3 sequence is CASSGRELFF. CDR3 sequence (DNA): TGTGCCAGCTCGGGGAGGGAGCTGTTTTTT.

This clonotype is medium-sized by share. This chain uses TRBV19 with TRBJ2-1; no firm D call. The CDR3 contains 13 residues. The V gene's germline CDR1 is LNHDA and CDR2 SQIVND (reference sequence). Trimming stripped 1 base from V and 9 bases from J, with 10 bases between. The CDR3, as DNA: TGTGCCAGTAGTATAGCACCCCGGAGTGAGCAGTTCTTC. Translated: CASSIAPRSEQFF.

V usage is TRBV10-3 and J usage is TRBJ2-5; TRBD2 matches at 15 bases. Trimming cost V 6 bases and J 1 base; bases outside gene matches: 9. This CDR3 has 18 residues. Germline V CDR1 and CDR2: ENHRY, SYGVKD. The CDR3 DNA reads TGTGCCATCAGCGGGACTAGCGGGGGGTCTTTGGTCCAAGAGACCCAGTACTTC. It yields the protein CAISGTSGGSLVQETQYF.

Ten or more counts support this clonotype. The CDR3 region has the DNA TGTGCCAGCAGCCCCGCTTTCTACGAGCAGTACTTC. Its protein product is CASSPAFYEQYF. The genes are TRBV5-5 and TRBJ2-7, with unresolved D. Trimming cost V 4 bases and J 3 bases, with 8 bases left between them. The CDR3 sequence is 12 residues long. The germline V gene encodes CDR1 SGHKS and CDR2 YYEKEE (reference sequence).

By sample share, this clonotype is large. CDR3: CASSSTRATGELFF. For the CDR3, the DNA is TGTGCCAGCAGTTCCACCAGGGCCACCGGGGAGCTGTTTTTT. This chain joins TRBV27 and TRBJ2-2; weak D call: TRBD1 (5 bases). There are 14 residues in the CDR3. V lost 4 bases, J lost 4 bases, and 10 bases lay in between. Germline V gives CDR1 MNHEY, CDR2 SMNVEV (reference sequence).

The chain carries TRBV19 and TRBJ2-7; the match to TRBD2 covers 10 bases. CDR3 length equals 15 residues. Germline loops: CDR1 LNHDA, CDR2 SQIVND (reference sequence). With 5 bases clipped from V and 0 bases from J, the junction kept 4 bases outside the gene matches. The CDR3 DNA follows: TGTGCCAGTAGTCTACTAGCGGGGAGCTCCTACGAGCAGTACTTC. It translates to CASSLLAGSSYEQYF.

This clonotype ranks as medium-sized. V is TRBV19 and J is TRBJ1-3; TRBD1 matches 9 bases. The junction had 8 bases not matched to a gene; V was cut back by 6 bases and J by 5 bases. CDR3 length: 15 residues. Looked up from germline, CDR1 is LNHDA and CDR2 is SQIVND (reference sequence). Here the CDR3 DNA reads TGTGCCAGTAGATCCGGGACAGGGAAGAGAAACACCATATATTTT. This codes for CASRSGTGKRNTIYF.

This clonotype was observed a handful of times. This chain joins TRBV12-3 or TRBV12-4 and TRBJ1-1, with D perhaps TRBD1 (5 bases). Trimming shortened V by 4 bases and J by 4 bases, and 13 bases separated the two germline ends. The CDR3 is 14 amino acids. CDR3 sequence: CASSSSRDGTEAFF. The CDR3 DNA reads as TGTGCCAGCAGTTCGAGCCGGGACGGCACTGAAGCTTTCTTT.